This T cell receptor beta chain was captured in a study of OX40 agonist ivuxolimab in advanced cancers. Across the whole study: Age averaged 60 years (range about 20 to 80), and about 86% were male. General observations from the study: CD4+ and CD8+ blood T cells expanded clonally by week 6 at 0.1 to 3.0 mg/kg. In general, CD8+ T cells held more expanded clones than CD4+ did, on average. The antigen specificity of the peripheral T cells (those that were expanded) was not determined.

On this clone: As yet, its antigen is unknown.

Assay: immunoSEQ multiplex PCR; the TCRdb copy retains only in-frame clones and omits some. The sample lists approximately 59,000 clones; approximately 91% were seen once. This clonotype originated in an adult with an advanced solid tumor such as melanoma, head and neck, liver or kidney cancer. The source was CD4+ or CD8+ T cells sorted from blood, collected in a trial of the OX40 agonist ivuxolimab.

The CDR3 coding sequence is TGTGCCAGCAGCTCATCTTGGAGCGGGAGAAATTATCCGCAGTATTTT. Amino acid sequence: CASSSSWSGRNYPQYF. This chain uses TRBV5-5 with TRBJ2-3; 8 bases match TRBD2. After removal of 3 bases from V and 10 bases from J, the junction contained 16 bases not matched to a gene. The CDR3 runs 16 residues. Germline V gene lookup returns CDR1 SGHKS and CDR2 YYEKEE (reference sequence).